This TCR beta chain was profiled in a study of regulatory T cells in long-lasting Graves disease. The time point was: newly diagnosed GD, antithyroid drugs for less than 3 months. The TCR library was prepared using RNA isolated from PBMCs. The CDR3 totals 13 residues. The V end lost 2 bases, the J end lost 10 bases, and 13 bases lay between the germline ends. Germline CDR1 and CDR2: SGDLS and YYNGEE. Many counts were recorded for this clonotype. Arm-PCR of CDR3 regions with iRepertoire HTBI primers generated TCR beta libraries. In TCRdb, the multiplex PCR reads were re-called with MiXCR into one record per CDR3 protein. This table has some 250,000 distinct CDR3 sequences, roughly 18% appearing once.

Sequencing used peripheral blood mononuclear cells (PBMCs), obtained at new diagnosis, from a patient treated with antithyroid drugs. The TCR originated in a female donor with Graves disease. This sequence joins TRBV9 and TRBJ2-1, with TRBD2 as a possible D gene (5 bases). CDR3 loop: CASSVMEEGEQFF. The CDR3 DNA reads as TGTGCCAGCAGCGTCATGGAGGAAGGGGAGCAGTTCTTC.